This TCR beta chain is drawn from a study of shared clonotypes between healthy human individuals. The method was immunoSEQ multiplex PCR; TCRdb's version includes in-frame clones alone and lacks a portion of them. The data contain fewer than 3 million clones, 85% to 95% of them singletons. CDR1 and CDR2 from the germline V gene are SEHNR and FQNEAQ (reference sequence). CDR3 length: 14 amino acids. Turning to this clone: The junction does not match germline at one end; this may be a read error.

Material: naive CD4+ T cells from PBMCs. The sample's subset: CD45RA+ positively selected. The chain joins TRBV7-9 to TRBJ2-5; the D call may be TRBD1 or TRBD2 (5 bases each). This sequence was found in a man between 18 and 29 years old in good health. Some clones in this sample may be carry-over from other donors' samples. The chain's CDR3 is CASSLAGTQETQYF. CDR3 sequence (DNA): TGTGCCAGCAGCTTAGCGGGGACCCAAGAGACCCAATACTTC.